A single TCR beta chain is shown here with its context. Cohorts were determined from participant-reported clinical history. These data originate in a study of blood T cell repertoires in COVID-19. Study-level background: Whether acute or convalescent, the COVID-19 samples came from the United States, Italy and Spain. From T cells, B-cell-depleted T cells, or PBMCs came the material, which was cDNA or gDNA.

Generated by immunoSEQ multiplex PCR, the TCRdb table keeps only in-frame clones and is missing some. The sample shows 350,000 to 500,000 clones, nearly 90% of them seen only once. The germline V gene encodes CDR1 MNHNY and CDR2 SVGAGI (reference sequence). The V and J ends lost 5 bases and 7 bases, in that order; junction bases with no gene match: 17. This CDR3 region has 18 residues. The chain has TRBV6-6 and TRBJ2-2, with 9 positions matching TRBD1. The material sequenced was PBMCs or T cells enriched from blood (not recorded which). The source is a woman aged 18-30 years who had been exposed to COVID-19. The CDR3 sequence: CASSPTGGAKRSNGELFF. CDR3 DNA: TGTGCCAGCAGTCCAACAGGGGGCGCGAAGAGGTCGAACGGGGAGCTGTTTTTT.